A selection of T cell receptor beta chains follows, all from one sample in a study of cytomegalovirus exposure and HLA in healthy donors. TCRdb's copy holds only in-frame clones and misses some; the assay was immunoSEQ multiplex PCR. The sample includes 110,000 to 150,000 clones, roughly 80% of them seen just once. The sample was PBMCs. The receptors were sampled from a middle-aged woman in good health and CMV-seronegative. Each CDR3 is given with its conserved first and last residue. Fields, in order: V gene, J gene, CDR3 length, CDR3 protein.

TRBV5-1,TRBJ2-2,17,CASSPGTSGANTGELFF
TRBV10-3,TRBJ1-6,14,CAISESAGGSPLHF
TRBV27,TRBJ1-6,16,CASSFSFGEMGSPLHF
TRBV5-6,TRBJ2-7,16,CASSFSATGFSYEQYF
TRBV4-1,TRBJ2-7,15,CASSQGRQGTYEQYF
TRBV6-1,TRBJ1-1,13,CASSSVLNTEAFF
TRBV5-6,TRBJ1-2,14,CASNQQGGPRGYTF
TRBV28,TRBJ1-3,15,CASSSQGATGNTIYF
TRBV5-1,TRBJ2-1,16,CASSLEGTPNGNEQFF
TRBV9,TRBJ1-1,15,CASSPRQGANTEAFF
TRBV11-3,TRBJ1-1,13,CASSLQGGTEAFF
TRBV5-8,TRBJ2-7,15,CASSLYLAGSYEQYF
TRBV10-1,TRBJ2-7,12,CASSESSDEQYF
TRBV6-1,TRBJ2-5,15,CASSDLQGYQETQYF
TRBV28,TRBJ1-1,14,CASSLYGRGTEAFF
TRBV28,TRBJ2-5,16,CASSTPSGGAPETQYF
TRBV4-1,TRBJ1-1,15,CASSHKQGLNTEAFF
TRBV7-9,TRBJ2-5,17,CASSRSRQGKYQETQYF